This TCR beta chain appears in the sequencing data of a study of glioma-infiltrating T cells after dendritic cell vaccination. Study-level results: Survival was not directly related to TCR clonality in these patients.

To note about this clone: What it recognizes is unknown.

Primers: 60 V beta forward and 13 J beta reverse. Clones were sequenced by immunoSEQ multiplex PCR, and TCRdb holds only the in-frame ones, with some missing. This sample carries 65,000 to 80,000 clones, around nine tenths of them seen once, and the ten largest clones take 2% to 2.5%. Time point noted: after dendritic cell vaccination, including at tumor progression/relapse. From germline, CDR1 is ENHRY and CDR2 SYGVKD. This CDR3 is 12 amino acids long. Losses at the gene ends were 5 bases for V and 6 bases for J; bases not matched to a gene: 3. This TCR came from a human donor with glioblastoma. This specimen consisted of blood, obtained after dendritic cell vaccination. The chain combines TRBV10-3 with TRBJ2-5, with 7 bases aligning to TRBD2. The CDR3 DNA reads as TGTGCCATCAGTTTAGCGGGCCAGACCCAGTACTTC. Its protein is CAISLAGQTQYF.